The rows below give T cell receptor beta chains drawn from one sample of a study of cytomegalovirus exposure and HLA in healthy donors. Repertoires were generated with immunoSEQ multiplex PCR, while TCRdb's copy carries only in-frame clones and drops some. Among more than 85,000 clones listed, approximately 80% were seen once. Source material: PBMCs. Source of these receptors: a man aged 25-45 years in good health and CMV-seropositive. Each CDR3 is given with its conserved first and last residue. A D gene is named only where the DNA matches it firmly. Expanded clones get a size class; other rows say once, few or many, or leave the size out.

>TRBV14|once|TRBD2|TRBJ2-5
TGTGCCAGCAGCCAAGATTCGCTAGCGGCGGTACAAGAGACCCAGTACTTC
CASSQDSLAAVQETQYF
>TRBV7-8|once|NA|TRBJ2-2
TGTGCCAGCAGTTTTACACCGGGAGCGCGAGGCACCGGGGAGCTGTTTTTT
CASSFTPGARGTGELFF
>TRBV18|few|TRBD2|TRBJ2-1
TGTGCCAGCTCACCTGTGCTAGCGGGGTCCAATGAGCAGTTCTTC
CASSPVLAGSNEQFF
>TRBV27|NA|NA|TRBJ2-4
TGTGCCAGCAGTCGAGTTCGGACACGAGCCAAAAACATTCAGTACTTC
CASSRVRTRAKNIQYF
>TRBV2|NA|NA|TRBJ1-5
TGTGCCAGCAGACCACCAAAGTCCTTTAGTAATCAGCCCCAGCATTTT
CASRPPKSFSNQPQHF
>TRBV6-5|few|NA|TRBJ2-7
TGTGCCAGCAGTTCAGGGCCTGACGAGCAGTACTTC
CASSSGPDEQYF
>TRBV5-8|few|TRBD1|TRBJ1-5
TGTGCCAGCAGCGTAGGGGGCAGGCAGCCCCAGCATTTT
CASSVGGRQPQHF
>TRBV29-1|NA|NA|TRBJ2-2
TGCAGCGTTGAAGAGGCAGGGGAGAACACCGGGGAGCTGTTTTTT
CSVEEAGENTGELFF
>TRBV10-3|NA|TRBD1|TRBJ2-5
TGTGCCATCAGAAGGACAGGGACTGAAGAGACCCAGTACTTC
CAIRRTGTEETQYF
>TRBV25-1|few|TRBD1|TRBJ2-2
TGTGCCAGCAGTGATCGGGTGGCGACAGGGGACACCGGGGAGCTGTTTTTT
CASSDRVATGDTGELFF
>TRBV11-3|NA|TRBD1|TRBJ1-2
TGTGCCAGCAGCTTAGAAAGGGCCAGGGGGCACGGCTACACCTTC
CASSLERARGHGYTF
>TRBV5-1|NA|TRBD2|TRBJ2-7
TGCGCCAGCAGCTTGACTAGCGGGGTTCTCGAGCAGTACTTC
CASSLTSGVLEQYF
>TRBV19|NA|NA|TRBJ1-1
TGTGCCAGTAATACCAGGGTTGGAACTGAAGCTTTCTTT
CASNTRVGTEAFF
>TRBV5-1|once|TRBD1|TRBJ1-1
TGCGCCAGCAGCTTCATTGACAGGGTGGCTGAAGCTTTCTTT
CASSFIDRVAEAFF
>TRBV9|NA|TRBD2|TRBJ2-1
TGTGCCAGCAGCGTAGAGGCGGGGGGGACTGTGGAGCAGTTCTTC
CASSVEAGGTVEQFF
>TRBV25-1|once|NA|TRBJ2-1
TGTGCCAGCAGTGAAACCGGACACCGGGGGTCGTACTACAATGAGCAGTTCTTC
CASSETGHRGSYYNEQFF
>TRBV11-3|NA|NA|TRBJ2-7
TGTGCCAGCAGCTCTCATTCGGGGTTAGCCCCCTACGAGCAGTACTTC
CASSSHSGLAPYEQYF
>TRBV5-1|NA|TRBD1|TRBJ2-3
TGCGCCAGCAGCTACTACCCACAGGGGTCTAGCACAGATACGCAGTATTTT
CASSYYPQGSSTDTQYF
>TRBV9|NA|NA|TRBJ2-3
TGTGCCAGCAGCGTAGTCGGCCGGGGCACAGATACGCAGTATTTT
CASSVVGRGTDTQYF
>TRBV6-5|NA|TRBD2|TRBJ2-5
TGTGCCAGCAGTTACGGCGGGGGGGCCTGGTTCTACTTC
CASSYGGGAWFYF
>TRBV7-9|NA|TRBD2|TRBJ2-7
TGTGCCAGCAGCTTAGGCCTAGCGGAAGGGGTATACGAGCAGTACTTC
CASSLGLAEGVYEQYF
>TRBV10-1|NA|NA|TRBJ2-3
TGCGCCAGCAGTGCAGGCGGGGACGTGGATACGCAGTATTTT
CASSAGGDVDTQYF
>TRBV19|NA|NA|TRBJ2-5
TGTGCCAGTAGTGCTAGGGAGACCCAGTACTTC
CASSARETQYF
>TRBV19|NA|TRBD2|TRBJ2-1
TGTGCCAGTGCTAGCGGCACCTACAATGAGCAGTTCTTC
CASASGTYNEQFF
>TRBV6-5|NA|NA|TRBJ1-5
TGTGCCACCAGACGTGAGGGAGACAATCAGCCCCAGCATTTT
CATRREGDNQPQHF
>TRBV28|NA|TRBD2|TRBJ2-5
TGTGCCAGCAGTCCGGGGAGATCCGGGACTAGCGGGGTCCAAGAGACCCAGTACTTC
CASSPGRSGTSGVQETQYF
>TRBV2|NA|TRBD2|TRBJ2-1
TGTGCCAGCAGTGAATTAGCGGGGGCTTCCTACAATGAGCAGTTCTTC
CASSELAGASYNEQFF
>TRBV9|NA|NA|TRBJ1-2
TGTGCCAGCAGCGTAGACAGGAGAAACTATGGCTACACCTTC
CASSVDRRNYGYTF
>TRBV6-1|NA|TRBD1|TRBJ2-7
TGTGCCAGCAAGAAAGACAGGGGGCTCTACGAGCAGTACTTC
CASKKDRGLYEQYF
>TRBV25-1|NA|NA|TRBJ1-4
TGTGCCAGCAGTGGGGGGCGAGGTGAAAAACTGTTTTTT
CASSGGRGEKLFF
>TRBV9|NA|NA|TRBJ2-7
TGTGCCAGCAGCGTATCGACAGCATCCGAGCAGTACTTC
CASSVSTASEQYF
>TRBV4-1|few|TRBD2|TRBJ2-2
TGCGCCAGCAGCAAAAGTCTCCTAGCGGGGGGGCGGAACACCGGGGAGCTGTTTTTT
CASSKSLLAGGRNTGELFF
>TRBV27|NA|TRBD1|TRBJ1-1
TGTGCCAGCAGTTCAGGGGGCGCGGGAACTGAAGCTTTCTTT
CASSSGGAGTEAFF
>TRBV29-1|NA|TRBD2|TRBJ2-5
TGCAGCGGAGGTCGCGGGGGGCCACTAGAGACCCAGTACTTC
CSGGRGGPLETQYF
>TRBV19|NA|NA|TRBJ2-4
TGTGCCAGTAAGGCGGGCGGGAAAAACATTCAGTACTTC
CASKAGGKNIQYF
>TRBV6-5|NA|NA|TRBJ1-1
TGTGCCAGCGGAGACGGTGAAGCTTTCTTT
CASGDGEAFF
>TRBV5-1|NA|TRBD2|TRBJ2-2
TGCGCCAGCAGCTTGTCCCCCTTAGCGGGGGGCACGAACACCGGGGAGCTGTTTTTT
CASSLSPLAGGTNTGELFF
>TRBV12-5|few|NA|TRBJ2-7
TGTGCTAGTGGTTTGGGTCAGGGTCCCTCCTACGAGCAGTACTTC
CASGLGQGPSYEQYF
>TRBV27|NA|NA|TRBJ1-1
TGTGCCAGCAGAACCTTCGGACTGTTGAACACTGAAGCTTTCTTT
CASRTFGLLNTEAFF
>TRBV4-3|NA|TRBD1|TRBJ2-7
TGCGCCAGCAGCCAAGATGGGGGACAGGGTTCCTACGAGCAGTACTTC
CASSQDGGQGSYEQYF
>TRBV12-5|NA|TRBD2|TRBJ2-5
TGTGCTAGTGGTTTGGTACCGGGACTAGCGGGGGGGCGGGAGACCCAGTACTTC
CASGLVPGLAGGRETQYF
>TRBV7-9|few|NA|TRBJ1-1
TGTGCCAGCAGCCCGCCGGGACACTTGAACACTGAAGCTTTCTTT
CASSPPGHLNTEAFF